Listed here are 19 T cell receptor beta chains from one sample, sequenced in a study of T cells after yellow fever vaccination. TCRdb reanalysed the 5' RACE reads using MiXCR and keeps one entry per CDR3 protein. Altogether 500,000 to 650,000 distinct CDR3 sequences are present, around 12% being singletons, with the ten largest covering 14% to 15%. The input for sequencing was PBMCs, taken on the day of the yellow fever booster vaccination. The receptors shown here come from a man younger than 40 who received the YFV17D yellow fever vaccine.

The J gene is TRBJ2-7, the V gene TRBV7-8; 11 nucleotides match TRBD2. Losses at the gene ends were 2 bases for V and 3 bases for J; bases not matched to a gene: 3. The germline CDR1 and CDR2 sequences are SGHVS and FQNEAQ. The length of the CDR3 is 15 residues. CDR3 DNA: TGTGCCAGCAGCTTACAGACTAGCGGGATCTACGAGCAGTACTTC. This translates into CASSLQTSGIYEQYF.

The CDR3: CASSQLTSNEQYF. The CDR3 DNA reads TGTGCCAGCAGCCAACTAACTAGCAACGAGCAGTACTTC. This chain uses TRBV3-1 with TRBJ2-7; tentative D call: TRBD2 (6 bases). The CDR3 totals 13 residues. In germline, CDR1 is LGHDT, CDR2 YNNKEL (reference sequence). Trimming shortened V by 2 bases and J by 5 bases, and 10 bases separated the two germline ends.

This sequence joins TRBV28 and TRBJ2-1, with 8 bases fitting TRBD1. The germline CDR1 and CDR2 sequences are MDHEN and SYDVKM. The CDR3 runs 16 residues. The V segment lost 6 bases and the J segment 4 bases; nucleotides outside the gene matches: 11. The CDR3 here is CASSRRTGTGYNEQFF. The CDR3 bases are TGTGCCAGCAGCCGGCGGACCGGGACAGGATACAATGAGCAGTTCTTC.

This clonotype was counted between two and nine times. The V and J genes are TRBV20-1 and TRBJ1-1; no clear D. The CDR3 is 13 residues long. Germline CDR1 DFQATT, CDR2 SNEGSKA (reference sequence). Deletions cut 5 bases from V and 11 bases from J, with 21 bases between. Written as DNA, the CDR3 is TGCAGTGCTGCGAATCGGCCTATTAGCGGGGCTTTCTTT. This encodes CSAANRPISGAFF.

The sample holds many counts of this clonotype. The chain recombines TRBV12-3 or TRBV12-4 with TRBJ2-3; D not resolved. The V gene lost 8 bases and the J gene lost 1 base, with 1 base spanning the gap. The CDR3 is made up of 10 amino acids. DNA for the CDR3: TGTGCCAGCGGCACAGATACGCAGTATTTT. Translation: CASGTDTQYF.

This clonotype was seen a few times. V gene TRBV6-1 combines with J gene TRBJ1-5, with a possible D match to TRBD1 (5 bases). The CDR3 totals 15 residues. Germline V gene lookup returns CDR1 MNHNS and CDR2 SASEGT. The V end was cut by 11 bases, the J end by 0 bases, with 17 bases between. CDR3 sequence reads: CASKRGLYSNQPQHF. CDR3 nucleotides: TGTGCCTCTAAGCGGGGACTGTATAGCAATCAGCCCCAGCATTTT.

With regard to this clonotype: One junction end disagrees with the germline gene, perhaps due to a read error. The genes are TRBV20-1 and TRBJ2-1, with a tentative D call TRBD1 (6 bases). Germline V CDR1 and CDR2: DFQATT, SNEGSKA (reference sequence). The CDR3 is 15 residues long. CDR3 DNA sequence: TGCTGTGCTTTTCAAGGACAGATCCTGAACAATGAGCAGTTCTTC. Protein: CCAFQGQILNNEQFF.

This clonotype appeared a few times. The chain links TRBV21-1 to TRBJ2-1; the D call in the table, TRBD1, was not verified against the DNA. TRBV21-1 is shown as a pseudogene. This CDR3 contains 15 residues. The DNA for the CDR3 is TGTGCCAGCAGGGTGGACAGGGAAACCTACAATGAGCAGTTCTTC. Residues: CASRVDRETYNEQFF.

This clonotype was detected only a few times. The chain is built from TRBV6-1 and TRBJ1-1; D is possibly TRBD1 (6 bases). The CDR3 contains 14 residues. Germline V gene sequence: CDR1 MNHNS, CDR2 SASEGT. V was trimmed by 6 bases and J by 1 base, leaving 12 bases between them. CDR3 in DNA: TGTGCCAGCAGAGGACAGAGGTCGAACACTGAAGCTTTCTTT. Protein sequence: CASRGQRSNTEAFF.

V usage is TRBV5-1 and J usage is TRBJ1-2; D is perhaps TRBD1 (6 bases). The CDR3 loop spans 16 amino acids. The ends were cut back, 0 bases at V and 0 bases at J, with 12 bases in the middle. Germline loops: CDR1 SGHRS, CDR2 YFSETQ. CDR3 region: CASSLVATGSNYGYTF. In DNA form, the CDR3 reads TGCGCCAGCAGCTTGGTGGCTACAGGGTCTAACTATGGCTACACCTTC. Full variable domain (rest looked up from reference TRBV5-1 and TRBJ1-2): KAGVTQTPRYLIKTRGQQVTLSCSPISGHRSVSWYQQTPGQGLQFLFEYFSETQRNKGNFPGRFSGRQFSNSRSEMNVSTLELGDSALYLCASSLVATGSNYGYTFGSGTRLTVV.

The chain couples TRBV12-3 or TRBV12-4 to TRBJ2-7; 10 nucleotides agree with TRBD2. Losses at the gene ends were 11 bases for V and 2 bases for J; bases not matched to a gene: 6. The CDR3 runs to 13 residues. Here the CDR3 DNA reads TGTGCCTCGGAGCGGGAGGGTACCTACGAGCAGTACTTC. Encoded protein: CASEREGTYEQYF.

This clonotype was observed many times. The chain is built from TRBV29-1 and TRBJ2-5, with 9 nucleotides matching TRBD2. The germline CDR1 and CDR2 sequences are SQVTM and ANQGSEA. CDR3 length: 12 residues. V trimming: 7 bases; J trimming: 1 base; junction bases outside the gene matches: 1. CDR3 loop: CSGAGGQETQYF. The CDR3 DNA is TGCAGCGGAGCGGGAGGCCAAGAGACCCAGTACTTC.

V usage is TRBV7-9 and J usage is TRBJ2-7, with a weak D call TRBD1 (7 bases). The length of the CDR3 is 12 residues. Germline V CDR1 and CDR2: SEHNR, FQNEAQ (reference sequence). The V and J ends lost 11 bases and 2 bases respectively, with 13 bases between them. CDR3 loop: CACGTVAYEQYF. The CDR3 region has the DNA TGTGCCTGCGGGACAGTCGCCTACGAGCAGTACTTC.

The V gene is TRBV3-1, the J gene TRBJ2-1, with D uncertain. The CDR3 extends over 13 amino acids. V was trimmed by 1 base and J by 6 bases, leaving 7 bases between them. Germline CDR1 LGHDT, CDR2 YNNKEL (reference sequence). CDR3 sequence reads: CASSQGAFNEQFF. The DNA for the CDR3 is TGTGCCAGCAGCCAAGGAGCTTTCAATGAGCAGTTCTTC.

CDR3 region: CASSLNAGQPQHF. CDR3 DNA sequence: TGTGCCAGCAGCCTCAATGCGGGCCAGCCCCAGCATTTT. The gene calls are TRBV7-3 and TRBJ1-5; no reliable D call. The length of the CDR3 is 13 residues. V gave up 5 bases and J gave up 7 bases, with 12 bases separating them. The germline gives CDR1 SGHTA, CDR2 FQGTGA.

This clonotype has more than one count but fewer than ten. J is TRBJ2-7 and V is TRBV20-1; the D is unclear. The CDR3 is 12 amino acids. Looked up from germline, CDR1 is DFQATT and CDR2 is SNEGSKA (reference sequence). Trimming cost V 5 bases and J 7 bases, with 15 bases left between them. Here the CDR3 DNA reads TGCAGTGCTGTTTTGGCAGCGAGGGAGCAGTACTTC. This sequence encodes CSAVLAAREQYF.

This clonotype has only one observation. The J gene is TRBJ2-1, the V gene TRBV6-2 or TRBV6-3; 9 nucleotides match TRBD2. There are 14 residues in the CDR3. Losses at the gene ends were 6 bases for V and 15 bases for J; bases not matched to a gene: 15. The germline V gene has CDR1 MNHEY and CDR2 SVGEGT. The CDR3 bases are TGTGCCAGCAGCCAGGGGTTTAGCGGGGGCTACTGGTTCTTC. Its protein is CASSQGFSGGYWFF.

This clonotype came up a few times. The J gene is TRBJ1-5, the V gene TRBV28, with TRBD1 identical over 7 bases. This CDR3 has 12 residues. Trimming cost V 6 bases and J 4 bases; bases outside gene matches: 0. Germline V gene data show CDR1 as MDHEN and CDR2 as SYDVKM. The CDR3 DNA reads TGTGCCAGCAGGGACAGGAATCAGCCCCAGCATTTT. Translating gives CASRDRNQPQHF.

This clonotype was detected many times. V and J are TRBV12-3 or TRBV12-4 and TRBJ2-1; D is possibly TRBD2 (6 bases). The V gene lost 3 bases and the J gene lost 7 bases, with 13 bases spanning the gap. The CDR3 length is 14 residues. CDR3 nucleotide sequence: TGTGCCAGCAGTTTTCATCCGGGGAGGAATGAGCAGTTCTTC. Its translation: CASSFHPGRNEQFF.